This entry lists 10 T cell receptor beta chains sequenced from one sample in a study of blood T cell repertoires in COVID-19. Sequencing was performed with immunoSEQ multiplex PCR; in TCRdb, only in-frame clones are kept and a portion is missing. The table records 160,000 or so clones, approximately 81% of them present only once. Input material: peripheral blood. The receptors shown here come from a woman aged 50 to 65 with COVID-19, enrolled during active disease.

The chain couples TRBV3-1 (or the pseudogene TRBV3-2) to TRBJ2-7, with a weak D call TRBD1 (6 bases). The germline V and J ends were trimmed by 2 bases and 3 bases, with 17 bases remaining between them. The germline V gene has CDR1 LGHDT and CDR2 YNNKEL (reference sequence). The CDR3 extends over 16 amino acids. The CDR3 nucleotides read TGTGCCAGCAGCCAACGGACCCGGGACACCGACTACGAGCAGTACTTC. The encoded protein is CASSQRTRDTDYEQYF.

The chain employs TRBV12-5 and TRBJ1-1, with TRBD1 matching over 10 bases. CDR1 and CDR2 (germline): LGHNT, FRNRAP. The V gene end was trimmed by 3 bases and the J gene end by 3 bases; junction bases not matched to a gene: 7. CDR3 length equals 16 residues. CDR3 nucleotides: TGTGCTAGTGGTTTCCCCTCGACAGGGGGCGACACTGAAGCTTTCTTT. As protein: CASGFPSTGGDTEAFF.

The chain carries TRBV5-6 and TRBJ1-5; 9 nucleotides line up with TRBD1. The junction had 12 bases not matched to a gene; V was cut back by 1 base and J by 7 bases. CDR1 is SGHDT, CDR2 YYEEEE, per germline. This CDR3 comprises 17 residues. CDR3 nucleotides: TGTGCCAGCAGCTTGTTCTCCGGGACAGGGACTGGCCAGCCCCAGCATTTT. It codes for CASSLFSGTGTGQPQHF.

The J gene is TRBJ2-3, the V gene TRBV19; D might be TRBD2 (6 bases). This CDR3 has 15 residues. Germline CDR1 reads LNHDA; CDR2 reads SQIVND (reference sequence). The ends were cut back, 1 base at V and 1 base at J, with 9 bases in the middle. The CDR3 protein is CASSIGGVGTDTQYF. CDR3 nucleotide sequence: TGTGCCAGTAGTATAGGGGGGGTCGGCACAGATACGCAGTATTTT.

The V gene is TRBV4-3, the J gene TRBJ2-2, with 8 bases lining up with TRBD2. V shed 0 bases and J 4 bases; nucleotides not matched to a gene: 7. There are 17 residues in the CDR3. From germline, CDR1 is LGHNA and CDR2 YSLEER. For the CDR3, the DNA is TGCGCCAGCAGCCAAGATCAAACGGGGGGGCTCACCGGGGAGCTGTTTTTT. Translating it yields CASSQDQTGGLTGELFF.

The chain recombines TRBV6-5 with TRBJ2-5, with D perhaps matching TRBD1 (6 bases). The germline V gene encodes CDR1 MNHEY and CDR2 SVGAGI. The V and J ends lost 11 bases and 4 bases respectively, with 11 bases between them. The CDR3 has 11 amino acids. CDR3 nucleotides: TGTGCCGCCAGGGGACCAGAGACCCAGTACTTC. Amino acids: CAARGPETQYF.

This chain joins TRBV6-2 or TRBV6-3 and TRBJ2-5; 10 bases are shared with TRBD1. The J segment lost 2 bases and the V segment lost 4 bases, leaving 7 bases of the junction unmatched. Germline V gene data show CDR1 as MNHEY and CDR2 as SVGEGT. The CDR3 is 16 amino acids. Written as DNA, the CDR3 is TGTGCCAGCAGTTCAGGGGACAGGGGTATTCAAGAGACCCAGTACTTC. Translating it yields CASSSGDRGIQETQYF.

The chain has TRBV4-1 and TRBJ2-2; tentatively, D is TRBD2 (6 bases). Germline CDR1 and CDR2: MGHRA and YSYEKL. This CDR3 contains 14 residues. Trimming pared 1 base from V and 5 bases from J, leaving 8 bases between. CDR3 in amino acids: CASSQVEGTGELFF. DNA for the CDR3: TGCGCCAGCAGCCAAGTGGAGGGGACCGGGGAGCTGTTTTTT.

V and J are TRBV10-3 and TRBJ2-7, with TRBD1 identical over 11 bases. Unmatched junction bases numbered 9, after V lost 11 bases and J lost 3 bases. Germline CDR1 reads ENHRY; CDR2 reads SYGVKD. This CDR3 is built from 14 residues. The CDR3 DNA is TGTGCCGTACGCGGGGGGACAGGGGGCTACGAGCAGTACTTC. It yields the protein CAVRGGTGGYEQYF.

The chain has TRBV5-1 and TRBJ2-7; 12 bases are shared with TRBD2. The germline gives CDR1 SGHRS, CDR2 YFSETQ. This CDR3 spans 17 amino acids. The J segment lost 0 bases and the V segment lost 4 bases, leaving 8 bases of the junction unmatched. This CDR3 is CASSPSRTSGNSYEQYF. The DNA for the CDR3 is TGCGCCAGCAGCCCTAGCAGGACTAGCGGGAACTCCTACGAGCAGTACTTC.